One sample yielded the 32 T cell receptor beta chains listed below, sequenced in a study of early T cells in non-severe SARS-CoV-2 infection (dated by TCRdb to the early 2020s). Library preparation used 5' RACE. Reads for this sample came from a NextSeq 500. TCRdb reprocessing: public reads trimmed at Q25 with fastp, clones called with MiXCR, in-frame beta chains kept. Rows are combined by CDR3 protein, so each entry shows the most common genes and DNA. This sample is represented by around 52,000 distinct CDR3 sequences; 6.2% of them were singletons. The top ten hold 3.9% of the sample. The sequenced sample was whole blood. All receptors derive from an adult who was a healthcare worker with PCR-confirmed SARS-CoV-2 infection or an uninfected control (not recorded which).

This clonotype was observed at least ten times. Germline and junction disagree at one end, which may indicate a read error. The chain is built from TRBV7-2 and TRBJ1-1; 8 bases match TRBD1. From germline, CDR1 is SGHTA and CDR2 FQGNSA. This CDR3 spans 15 amino acids. CDR3 amino acids: CANSLSRTGFTEAFF. The CDR3 DNA sequence: TGTGCCAACAGCTTGAGTCGGACAGGGTTCACTGAAGCTTTCTTT.

This clonotype has a count of ten or more. The V and J genes are TRBV3-1 and TRBJ2-3, with 10 bases matching TRBD2. The CDR3 totals 16 residues. The germline V gene encodes CDR1 LGHDT and CDR2 YNNKEL (reference sequence). With V trimmed by 3 bases and J by 6 bases, 9 bases remained unmatched. CDR3 in DNA: TGTGCCAGCAGCCAGAGGAGCGGGGGGGCGAGGGATACGCAGTATTTT. It codes for CASSQRSGGARDTQYF.

This clonotype was counted only a few times. V is TRBV18 and J is TRBJ1-2; TRBD1 agrees at 7 bases. Germline V lookup: CDR1 KGHSH, CDR2 LQKENI. With V trimmed by 4 bases and J by 5 bases, 7 bases remained unmatched. This CDR3 is 14 amino acids long. In DNA, the CDR3 is TGTGCCAGCTCACGACTACAGGGGCAATATGGCTACACCTTC. This translates into CASSRLQGQYGYTF.

CDR3 coding DNA: TGCGCCAGCAGCCCCAAGCCGGGGGAAACTTACGAGCAGTACTTC. Amino acids: CASSPKPGETYEQYF. The chain uses TRBV4-3 and TRBJ2-7; a possible D gene is TRBD2 (6 bases). The V and J ends lost 4 bases and 4 bases respectively, with 17 bases between them. The CDR3 has 15 residues. The germline V gene encodes CDR1 LGHNA and CDR2 YSLEER.

This clonotype was counted between two and nine times. The chain uses TRBV27 and TRBJ1-2, with 10 bases identical to TRBD1. CDR1 and CDR2 (germline): MNHEY, SMNVEV (reference sequence). With V trimmed by 8 bases and J by 8 bases, 8 bases remained unmatched. There are 13 residues in the CDR3. The CDR3 here is CASSTGGAGGYTF. The DNA of the CDR3 is TGTGCCAGCTCGACAGGGGGCGCAGGGGGCTACACCTTC.

The chain has TRBV2 and TRBJ2-5; the D gene is possibly TRBD2 (6 bases). Trimming took 6 bases from V and 1 from J, leaving 18 bases between them. The CDR3 extends over 16 amino acids. CDR1 SNHLY and CDR2 FYNNEI come from the germline V gene. The CDR3 coding sequence is TGTGCCAGCAGGCAGCGCCGCGGGGACCTCCAAGAGACCCAGTACTTC. It codes for CASRQRRGDLQETQYF.

This clonotype showed up many times. This chain connects TRBV7-2 to TRBJ1-5; TRBD1 agrees at 7 bases. The CDR3 sequence is 15 residues long. The trim removed 5 bases at V and 7 bases at J, leaving 11 bases unmatched. The germline CDR1 and CDR2 sequences are SGHTA and FQGNSA. CDR3 sequence reads: CASSRIGTALQPQHF. In nucleotides, the CDR3 is TGTGCCAGCAGCCGAATCGGGACAGCGTTACAGCCCCAGCATTTT.

This clonotype was counted many times. This chain connects TRBV7-2 to TRBJ1-3, with D possibly matching TRBD1 (5 bases). The CDR3 covers 16 residues. The germline CDR1 and CDR2 sequences are SGHTA and FQGNSA. Trimming shortened V by 1 base and J by 2 bases, and 12 bases separated the two germline ends. Here the CDR3 reads CASSLGGPRPGNTIYF. DNA of the CDR3: TGTGCCAGCAGCTTAGGGGGCCCTCGGCCTGGAAACACCATATATTTT.

As regards this clonotype: This clone may be a read error of a much larger clone one base away. V is TRBV18 and J is TRBJ1-3; 9 bases are shared with TRBD1. The CDR3 is 15 residues long. Germline-derived CDR1 and CDR2 are KGHSH and LQKENI. As DNA, the CDR3 is TGTGTCAGCTCACCGGGACAGGGTATTGGAAACACCATATATTTT. It encodes CVSSPGQGIGNTIYF.

This clonotype showed up many times. V and J are TRBV11-2 and TRBJ1-3; a possible D gene is TRBD1 (6 bases). The CDR3 consists of 14 residues. The germline V gene encodes CDR1 SGHAT and CDR2 FQNNGV. With 1 base removed from V and 7 bases from J, the gap between germline ends came to 11 bases. The CDR3 protein is CASSLAGQGNTIYF. Written as DNA, the CDR3 is TGTGCCAGCAGCTTAGCGGGGCAGGGGAACACCATATATTTT.

The table lists this clonotype with a few counts. A much larger clone sits a single nucleotide away, making a read error possible. The chain combines TRBV10-3 with TRBJ1-6; possible D gene TRBD1, 5 bases. Germline V gene sequence: CDR1 ENHRY, CDR2 SYGVKD. With 10 bases removed from V and 9 bases from J, the gap between germline ends came to 13 bases. The CDR3 consists of 12 residues. The CDR3 nucleotides read TGTGCCACCAGGGTGATGTGTTCACCCCTCCACTTT. Encoded protein: CATRVMCSPLHF.

This clonotype was recorded a few times. This sequence joins TRBV27 and TRBJ1-4; a possible D gene is TRBD1 (5 bases). The V and J ends lost 2 bases and 7 bases respectively, with 14 bases between them. Germline V CDR1 and CDR2: MNHEY, SMNVEV (reference sequence). CDR3 length: 15 residues. For the CDR3, the DNA is TGTGCCAGCAGTTTAATAGGAGGGGAATCTGAAAAACTGTTTTTT. It encodes CASSLIGGESEKLFF.

This clonotype was recorded once. The chain has TRBV7-9 and TRBJ2-2; the D is unclear. The V gene's germline CDR1 is SEHNR and CDR2 FQNEAQ (reference sequence). Trimming stripped 3 bases from V and 4 bases from J, with 6 bases between. This CDR3 has 13 amino acids. CDR3 DNA sequence: TGTGCCAGCAGCTTTAAGGGCACCGGGGAGCTGTTTTTT. Residues: CASSFKGTGELFF.

This clonotype was detected many times. This chain links TRBV12-3 or TRBV12-4 with TRBJ2-3; 11 nucleotides agree with TRBD1. The CDR3 totals 15 residues. The V segment lost 6 bases and the J segment 4 bases; nucleotides outside the gene matches: 6. CDR3 in amino acids: CASSPRTGGADTQYF. For the CDR3, the DNA is TGTGCCAGCAGCCCAAGGACAGGGGGCGCAGATACGCAGTATTTT.

The V gene is TRBV5-1, the J gene TRBJ2-5; D may be TRBD1 or TRBD2 (6 bases each). Germline lookup yields CDR1 SGHRS and CDR2 YFSETQ. The CDR3 spans 14 residues. Trimming removed 7 bases at V and 5 bases at J, with 18 bases between. The CDR3 DNA sequence: TGCGCCAGCTGTCCGGGGGCGCTCGGGGAGACCCAGTACTTC. Translating it yields CASCPGALGETQYF.

This clonotype has ten or more counts. This chain uses TRBV5-1 with TRBJ2-1; a possible D gene is TRBD2 (6 bases). The CDR3 extends over 16 amino acids. V was pared by 2 bases and J by 6 bases, with 18 bases between. Germline CDR1 and CDR2: SGHRS and YFSETQ. The CDR3 spells CASSLIGTPPFNEQFF. The CDR3 region has the DNA TGCGCCAGCAGCTTAATCGGGACTCCCCCGTTCAATGAGCAGTTCTTC. Full variable domain (rest looked up from reference TRBV5-1 and TRBJ2-1): KAGVTQTPRYLIKTRGQQVTLSCSPISGHRSVSWYQQTPGQGLQFLFEYFSETQRNKGNFPGRFSGRQFSNSRSEMNVSTLELGDSALYLCASSLIGTPPFNEQFFGPGTRLTVL.

The table lists this clonotype with a few counts. V is TRBV11-2 and J is TRBJ1-6; the D is unclear. The CDR3 covers 18 residues. Trimming pared 5 bases from V and 7 bases from J, leaving 24 bases between. The germline gives CDR1 SGHAT, CDR2 FQNNGV. CDR3 nucleotides: TGTGCCAGCAGCAGCGAGGGTTTAAAGGCGGGTAGGAATTCACCCCTCCACTTT. Protein: CASSSEGLKAGRNSPLHF. The whole variable domain, filled in from reference TRBV11-2 and TRBJ1-6, reads EAGVAQSPRYKIIEKRQSVAFWCNPISGHATLYWYQQILGQGPKLLIQFQNNGVVDDSQLPKDRFSAERLKGVDSTLKIQPAKLEDSAVYLCASSSEGLKAGRNSPLHFGNGTRLTVT.

This clonotype was detected only a few times. V gene TRBV3-1 combines with J gene TRBJ2-3; D perhaps matches TRBD2 (5 bases). CDR1 is LGHDT, CDR2 YNNKEL, per germline (reference sequence). V was trimmed by 4 bases and J by 4 bases, leaving 15 bases between them. This CDR3 spans 15 amino acids. In DNA, the CDR3 is TGTGCCAGCAGCCGTCTGGGCCTCGGGGCAGATACGCAGTATTTT. Protein product: CASSRLGLGADTQYF.

The chain has TRBV5-4 and TRBJ2-3; TRBD1 agrees at 7 bases. The V segment lost 2 bases and the J segment 2 bases; nucleotides outside the gene matches: 8. Germline V gene lookup returns CDR1 SGHNT and CDR2 YYREEE (reference sequence). The CDR3 length is 16 residues. The CDR3 region has the DNA TGTGCCAGCAGCTTCCCCGCACAGGGGCCCACAGATACGCAGTATTTT. This codes for CASSFPAQGPTDTQYF. Together with reference TRBV5-4 and TRBJ2-3, the CDR3 gives the full variable domain: ETGVTQSPTHLIKTRGQQVTLRCSSQSGHNTVSWYQQALGQGPQFIFQYYREEENGRGNFPPRFSGLQFPNYSSELNVNALELDDSALYLCASSFPAQGPTDTQYFGPGTRLTVL.

The gene calls are TRBV20-1 and TRBJ2-6, with 8 bases aligning to TRBD2. The V gene end was trimmed by 6 bases and the J gene end by 0 bases; junction bases not matched to a gene: 13. The CDR3 runs 18 residues. Germline values: CDR1 DFQATT, CDR2 SNEGSKA (reference sequence). CDR3 residues: CSASERLAGTSGANVLTF. The DNA for the CDR3 is TGCAGTGCGTCAGAGCGCTTAGCGGGGACCTCTGGGGCCAACGTCCTGACTTTC.

In its sample, this clonotype was seen many times. The chain employs TRBV11-3 and TRBJ2-1; D remains unclear. This CDR3 contains 15 residues. V gave up 3 bases and J gave up 0 bases, with 9 bases separating them. Germline V gene lookup returns CDR1 SGHNT and CDR2 YENEEA. In DNA form, the CDR3 reads TGTGCCAGCAGCTTCGGATCGGGCTCCTACAATGAGCAGTTCTTC. Residues: CASSFGSGSYNEQFF.

At least ten counts were recorded for this clonotype. The chain combines TRBV29-1 with TRBJ1-1, with no clear D. V was trimmed by 5 bases and J by 1 base, leaving 5 bases between them. CDR3 length: 11 amino acids. The V gene's germline CDR1 is SQVTM and CDR2 ANQGSEA. The CDR3 is CSVWGNTEAFF. The DNA of the CDR3 is TGCAGCGTTTGGGGGAACACTGAAGCTTTCTTT.

This clonotype has ten or more counts. The gene calls are TRBV20-1 and TRBJ1-1; maybe TRBD1 (5 bases). The CDR3 spans 14 residues. V shed 8 bases and J shed 3 bases, with 19 bases lying between them. From germline, CDR1 is DFQATT and CDR2 SNEGSKA (reference sequence). CDR3 residues: CSPREPSKDTEAFF. The CDR3, as DNA: TGCAGTCCCAGGGAACCTTCCAAGGACACTGAAGCTTTCTTT.

This clonotype was seen only a few times. V usage is TRBV10-2 and J usage is TRBJ2-2; D may be TRBD2 (5 bases). In germline, CDR1 is WSHSY, CDR2 SAAADI. This CDR3 comprises 20 residues. V lost 3 bases and J 0 bases, leaving 23 bases between the germline ends. CDR3 DNA: TGCGCCAGCAGTGATGTGGGGATCTTAGCGTCGACCGCGAACACCGGGGAGCTGTTTTTT. Its translation is CASSDVGILASTANTGELFF.

The V and J genes are TRBV6-4 and TRBJ2-1; 7 bases are shared with TRBD2. CDR3 length: 13 residues. Trimming took 0 bases from V and 8 from J; bases not matched to a gene: 1. Germline loops: CDR1 MRHNA, CDR2 SNTAGT. Here the CDR3 reads CASSDSGRDEQFF. CDR3 in DNA: TGTGCCAGCAGTGACTCAGGGAGGGATGAGCAGTTCTTC.

This clonotype was observed at least ten times. This chain joins TRBV20-1 and TRBJ2-7, with 11 bases that match TRBD2. CDR3 size: 15 residues. Trimming removed 0 bases from V and 4 bases from J; junction bases left unmatched: 5. Germline V lookup: CDR1 DFQATT, CDR2 SNEGSKA (reference sequence). The chain's CDR3 is CSARDFLAGGYEQYF. CDR3 coding DNA: TGCAGTGCTAGAGATTTCCTAGCGGGGGGTTACGAGCAGTACTTC.

This clonotype was observed many times. This chain uses TRBV18 with TRBJ2-5; the match to TRBD2 covers 11 bases. J gave up 2 bases and V 4 bases, and 3 bases lay outside the gene matches. The CDR3 sequence is 15 residues long. Germline V lookup: CDR1 KGHSH, CDR2 LQKENI. The CDR3 DNA reads TGTGCCAGCTCACACGGGACTAGCGGTCAAGAGACCCAGTACTTC. Translation gives CASSHGTSGQETQYF.

The CDR3 bases are TGTGCCAGCAGCCCCGGGCTCCGGCCTTACAATGAGCAGTTCTTC. Amino acid sequence: CASSPGLRPYNEQFF. J is TRBJ2-1 and V is TRBV7-2, with unresolved D. V shed 5 bases and J shed 4 bases, with 15 bases lying between them. The germline V gene has CDR1 SGHTA and CDR2 FQGNSA. The CDR3 length is 15 residues.

The chain uses TRBV27 and TRBJ1-1; D remains unclear. The CDR3 is made up of 12 amino acids. V was trimmed by 6 bases and J by 4 bases, leaving 9 bases between them. Per germline, CDR1 MNHEY and CDR2 SMNVEV (reference sequence). CDR3 sequence: CASSRVGTEAFF. DNA for the CDR3: TGTGCCAGCAGCCGGGTGGGCACTGAAGCTTTCTTT.

This clonotype was found a few times. The chain couples TRBV20-1 to TRBJ1-5; D remains ambiguous. The V gene's germline CDR1 is DFQATT and CDR2 SNEGSKA (reference sequence). This CDR3 spans 17 amino acids. Trimming cost V 0 bases and J 4 bases, with 19 bases left between them. In nucleotides, the CDR3 is TGCAGTGCTAGAGATGGAAGAGCAGCGGGGTTAAATCAGCCCCAGCATTTT. Its protein product is CSARDGRAAGLNQPQHF.

In this sample, this clonotype turned up a few times. The chain combines TRBV10-2 with TRBJ2-1; D is ambiguous. The CDR3 is made up of 14 amino acids. The germline CDR1 and CDR2 sequences are WSHSY and SAAADI. The V gene lost 0 bases and the J gene lost 9 bases, with 12 bases spanning the gap. The CDR3: CASSESRQGGEQFF. CDR3 DNA: TGCGCCAGCAGTGAGTCCCGACAAGGCGGTGAGCAGTTCTTC.

This clonotype was seen many times. This sequence joins TRBV20-1 and TRBJ1-2; 9 bases are a match to TRBD1. Germline assignment: CDR1 DFQATT and CDR2 SNEGSKA (reference sequence). The length of the CDR3 is 14 residues. Trimming cost V 2 bases and J 1 base; bases outside gene matches: 2. This CDR3 is CSARSGQGNYGYTF. In nucleotides, the CDR3 is TGCAGTGCTAGATCGGGACAGGGTAACTATGGCTACACCTTC.